This T cell receptor beta chain was retrieved from a study of CD8 T cells in Susac syndrome. The CDR3 is 14 amino acids. Looked up from germline, CDR1 is SGHDT and CDR2 is YYEEEE. Between the trimmed V and J ends, which lost 0 bases and 3 bases, there was a span of 7 bases. From blood CD8+ and CD4+ T cells, the TCR beta chain was sequenced. Negative isolation yielded the CD8+ and CD4+ T cells, while FACS enriched the TEMRA cells. This clonotype was counted a few times. The antigen remains undetermined. Points from the study as a whole: Regarding the TCR sequencing and HLA analysis, the study admitted that a relatively small number of individuals were involved.

With random hexamers, about 0.5 to 1 ug RNA was reverse transcribed. TCR beta CDR3 was amplified by immunoSEQ covering 54 Vbeta and 13 Jbeta. Using its own MiXCR run on the immunoSEQ multiplex PCR reads, TCRdb lists one record per CDR3 protein. The table lists 110,000 to 150,000 distinct CDR3 sequences, approximately 95% of them singletons. The specimen was CD8+ T cells from PBMCs. J is TRBJ2-1 and V is TRBV5-6, with D hard to call. This TCR came from a human donor in good health. CDR3 sequence reads: CASSLENSYNEQFF. CDR3 coding DNA: TGTGCCAGCAGCTTGGAGAACAGCTACAATGAGCAGTTCTTC.